Given below is one T cell receptor (beta chain) in context. What it binds is unknown. The entry originates in a study of cytomegalovirus exposure and HLA in healthy donors. The study, taken as a whole, reports: Donor immune exposure was known only as CMV serostatus. It was likely that a cluster of highly shared sequence variants was a sequencing artifact.

This CDR3 contains 15 residues. Germline values: CDR1 SGHNT, CDR2 YYREEE (reference sequence). V lost 3 bases and J lost 3; bases outside the gene matches: 7. The PCR contained 60 Vbeta and 13 Jbeta primers. The table came from immunoSEQ multiplex PCR; TCRdb's copy has only in-frame clones and leaves some out. The sample has 120,000 or so clones; roughly 80% are singletons. The sample consisted of PBMCs. This chain uses TRBV5-4 with TRBJ2-3, with 7 bases matching TRBD2. The clonotype was recovered from a man aged 50 or older in good health and CMV-seropositive. The CDR3 region is CASSSGGWVTDTQYF. The CDR3 DNA sequence: TGTGCCAGCAGCTCCGGGGGGTGGGTTACAGATACGCAGTATTTT.